Below, 29 T cell receptor beta chains from the same sample are listed, as sequenced in a study of blood T cell repertoires in COVID-19. Method: immunoSEQ multiplex PCR; TCRdb's copy keeps in-frame clones and lacks some. The sample consists of 400,000 to 550,000 clones, roughly 89% of them appearing once. Sequencing used peripheral blood. Every receptor here comes from a woman aged 25-40 years with acute or convalescent COVID-19.

The chain combines TRBV11-3 with TRBJ1-6, with 7 positions matching TRBD1. This CDR3 contains 16 residues. CDR1 is SGHNT, CDR2 YENEEA, per germline. The V segment lost 1 base and the J segment 4 bases; nucleotides outside the gene matches: 4. CDR3 in amino acids: CASSLGTGKYNSPLHF. The CDR3 coding sequence is TGTGCCAGCAGCTTAGGGACAGGAAAGTATAATTCACCCCTCCACTTT.

This chain links TRBV9 with TRBJ2-2; perhaps TRBD2 as D (6 bases). V lost 5 bases and J 6 bases, leaving 14 bases between the germline ends. The length of the CDR3 is 14 residues. Germline values: CDR1 SGDLS, CDR2 YYNGEE. The CDR3 region has the DNA TGTGCCAGCAGTGAAAGGACTATTCCCGGGGAGCTGTTTTTT. Its protein is CASSERTIPGELFF.

This chain links TRBV6-5 with TRBJ2-5; tentatively, D is TRBD2 (6 bases). The CDR3 has 13 residues. Trimming shortened V by 7 bases and J by 7 bases, and 16 bases separated the two germline ends. CDR1 MNHEY and CDR2 SVGAGI come from the germline V gene. The CDR3 bases are TGTGCCAGCACCAGCGGGCCGAAAGGGACCCAGTACTTC. This encodes CASTSGPKGTQYF.

The genes are TRBV7-9 and TRBJ2-1; the D gene is possibly TRBD2 (7 bases). This CDR3 has 16 residues. The V and J ends lost 5 bases and 8 bases respectively, with 22 bases between them. From germline, CDR1 is SEHNR and CDR2 FQNEAQ (reference sequence). CDR3 bases: TGTGCCAGCAGCCCCACGGGGGGCCCCTCTCCATATGAGCAGTTCTTC. It yields the protein CASSPTGGPSPYEQFF.

The chain joins TRBV20-1 to TRBJ2-7; D uncertain. The CDR3 totals 11 residues. Per germline, CDR1 DFQATT and CDR2 SNEGSKA (reference sequence). Trimming cost V 6 bases and J 0 bases, with 6 bases left between them. CDR3 DNA sequence: TGCAGTGCGCGCGGCTCCTACGAGCAGTACTTC. Encoded protein: CSARGSYEQYF.

V usage is TRBV7-2 and J usage is TRBJ2-2; 8 bases agree with TRBD2. Germline CDR1 SGHTA, CDR2 FQGNSA. The CDR3 runs 15 residues. Trimming removed 5 bases from V and 4 bases from J; junction bases left unmatched: 6. The CDR3 is CASSKSGGATGELFF. CDR3 bases: TGTGCCAGCAGCAAGAGCGGGGGAGCCACCGGGGAGCTGTTTTTT.

Here the CDR3 DNA reads TGTGCCAGCAGTGAATTTGGCGGGGAAGGTGAGACCCAGTACTTC. Amino acid sequence: CASSEFGGEGETQYF. This rearrangement joins TRBV2 to TRBJ2-5; possibly TRBD2 for D (6 bases). Germline CDR1 is SNHLY and CDR2 is FYNNEI. V lost 2 bases, J lost 5 bases, and 15 bases lay in between. This CDR3 spans 15 amino acids.

For this clone: Other DNA sequences in this sample translate to the same CDR3. V gene TRBV5-1 combines with J gene TRBJ2-5, with 7 bases aligning to TRBD2. The CDR3 is made up of 13 amino acids. Trimming at V came to 5 bases and at J to 5 bases, leaving 6 bases not matched to a gene. CDR1 is SGHRS, CDR2 YFSETQ, per germline. This chain's CDR3 is CASSLLGGETQYF. CDR3 DNA sequence: TGCGCCAGCAGTCTCCTCGGGGGGGAGACCCAGTACTTC.

This rearrangement joins TRBV11-2 to TRBJ2-5, with D perhaps matching TRBD1 (6 bases). Germline lookup yields CDR1 SGHAT and CDR2 FQNNGV. There are 19 residues in the CDR3. Trimming stripped 1 base from V and 0 bases from J, with 21 bases between. The CDR3 loop reads CASSLGVGVGGPYQETQYF. The DNA of the CDR3 is TGTGCCAGCAGCTTAGGGGTTGGGGTTGGGGGCCCGTACCAAGAGACCCAGTACTTC.

The CDR3 reads CASSLGARNYEQYF. Here the CDR3 DNA reads TGTGCCAGCAGCTTGGGGGCGCGAAACTACGAGCAGTACTTC. J is TRBJ2-7 and V is TRBV7-9; weak D call: TRBD1 (6 bases). The germline V and J ends were trimmed by 3 bases and 3 bases, with 12 bases remaining between them. Germline values: CDR1 SEHNR, CDR2 FQNEAQ (reference sequence). CDR3 length equals 14 residues.

The chain recombines TRBV23-1 with TRBJ1-2; D is ambiguous. TRBV23-1 is an open reading frame, and its role is uncertain. The CDR3 is 11 residues long. V lost 4 bases, J lost 7 bases, and 7 bases lay in between. CDR3 protein: CASSPGAGYTF. The CDR3 region has the DNA TGCGCCAGCAGTCCGGGTGCTGGCTACACCTTC.

The chain recombines TRBV3-1 (or the pseudogene TRBV3-2) with TRBJ1-1; D is unclear. The CDR3 runs 16 residues. The germline CDR1 and CDR2 sequences are LGHDT and YNNKEL (reference sequence). V was clipped by 1 base and J by 0 bases, with 12 bases between them. The CDR3 is CASSQAFTAMNTEAFF. The CDR3 DNA is TGTGCCAGCAGCCAAGCCTTTACAGCAATGAACACTGAAGCTTTCTTT.

CDR3 in DNA: TGTGCCAGCAGTTCCTATGCGAGGTCCAACTATGGCTACACCTTC. This codes for CASSSYARSNYGYTF. The rearrangement uses TRBV28 and TRBJ1-2; D remains unclear. The germline CDR1 and CDR2 sequences are MDHEN and SYDVKM. This CDR3 has 15 residues. The germline V and J ends were trimmed by 4 bases and 2 bases, with 14 bases remaining between them.

The J gene is TRBJ2-3, the V gene TRBV4-2; TRBD2 agrees at 13 bases. CDR3 size: 17 residues. Germline V gene sequence: CDR1 LGHNA, CDR2 YNFKEQ. Trimming took 4 bases from V and 2 from J; bases not matched to a gene: 6. The CDR3 nucleotides are TGTGCCAGCAGCCGGTGGACTAGCGGGGGCCCCACAGATACGCAGTATTTT. Protein: CASSRWTSGGPTDTQYF.

The sample holds one count of this clone. J is TRBJ2-7 and V is TRBV28; 10 bases map to TRBD1. Germline lookup yields CDR1 MDHEN and CDR2 SYDVKM. This CDR3 contains 15 residues. Losses at the gene ends were 4 bases for V and 5 bases for J; bases not matched to a gene: 8. The CDR3 DNA sequence: TGTGCCAGCAGTTGGATGGACAGGGGGTTGGACGAGCAGTACTTC. Its protein product is CASSWMDRGLDEQYF. Full variable domain (outside the CDR3, taken from reference TRBV28 and TRBJ2-7): DVKVTQSSRYLVKRTGEKVFLECVQDMDHENMFWYRQDPGLGLRLIYFSYDVKMKEKGDIPEGYSVSREKKERFSLILESASTNQTSMYLCASSWMDRGLDEQYFGPGTRLTVT.

The rearrangement links TRBV5-4 to TRBJ2-7, with a weak D call TRBD1 (5 bases). Germline V gene lookup returns CDR1 SGHNT and CDR2 YYREEE (reference sequence). Trimming took off 2 bases at V and 2 bases at J, with 11 bases between the two ends. This CDR3 is 14 amino acids long. The CDR3 loop reads CASSLETAAYEQYF. DNA of the CDR3: TGTGCCAGCAGCTTAGAGACAGCCGCCTACGAGCAGTACTTC.

This chain joins TRBV29-1 and TRBJ2-1; 7 bases are shared with TRBD2. Unmatched junction bases numbered 10, after V lost 6 bases and J lost 2 bases. Per germline, CDR1 SQVTM and CDR2 ANQGSEA. The CDR3 covers 15 residues. CDR3 bases: TGCAGCGTCCTAATCCGGGGGGTGACCTACAATGAGCAGTTCTTC. It specifies CSVLIRGVTYNEQFF.

The V call is TRBV25-1, the J call TRBJ2-1; 7 bases are a match to TRBD2. Germline loops: CDR1 MGHDK, CDR2 SYGVNS. The CDR3 is made up of 13 amino acids. V shed 0 bases and J 10 bases; nucleotides not matched to a gene: 3. Here the CDR3 reads CASSEYGGGEQFF. CDR3 nucleotides: TGTGCCAGCAGTGAATACGGCGGGGGAGAGCAGTTCTTC.

The chain is built from TRBV14 and TRBJ2-7, with TRBD1 matching over 7 bases. This CDR3 spans 19 amino acids. Per the germline V gene, CDR1 is SGHDN and CDR2 is FVKESK. Trimming removed 4 bases from V and 6 bases from J; junction bases left unmatched: 24. CDR3: CASSPATGRPGSVVLEQYF. DNA of the CDR3: TGTGCCAGCAGCCCAGCGACAGGGCGACCTGGATCGGTAGTGCTCGAGCAGTACTTC. The variable domain in full, with the rest retrieved from reference TRBV14 and TRBJ2-7, is EAGVTQFPSHSVIEKGQTVTLRCDPISGHDNLYWYRRVMGKEIKFLLHFVKESKQDESGMPNNRFLAERTGGTYSTLKVQPAELEDSGVYFCASSPATGRPGSVVLEQYFGPGTRLTVT.

Note on this clone: The CDR3 does not close with the conserved phenylalanine or tryptophan, likely indicating a read error. No DNA is shown, since the ends of the CDR3 on it are uncertain; the CDR3 is the one TCRdb lists. This chain joins TRBV5-6 and TRBJ1-2; the table calls TRBD1, which could not be checked here. The CDR3 adds up to 13 amino acids, both ends counted. Per the germline V gene, CDR1 is SGHDT and CDR2 is YYEEEE. The chain's CDR3 is CASSFGQGHSNPL.

This chain uses TRBV5-4 with TRBJ2-7, with TRBD1 matching 9 bases. The V segment lost 0 bases and the J segment 7 bases; nucleotides outside the gene matches: 5. From germline, CDR1 is SGHNT and CDR2 YYREEE (reference sequence). The CDR3 consists of 14 residues. The CDR3 reads CASSLGQGVREQYF. As DNA, the CDR3 is TGTGCCAGCAGCTTGGGACAGGGGGTGAGGGAGCAGTACTTC.

This clone showed up just once. The chain combines TRBV7-3 with TRBJ1-1; D unclear. Germline assignment: CDR1 SGHTA and CDR2 FQGTGA. Trimming shortened V by 5 bases and J by 7 bases, and 11 bases separated the two germline ends. The CDR3 has 12 residues. CDR3 nucleotide sequence: TGTGCCAGCAGCCCAACAACCCATGAAGCTTTCTTT. Protein: CASSPTTHEAFF.

This clone was seen more than once but under ten times. V and J are TRBV2 and TRBJ2-7; 7 positions match TRBD1. The V segment lost 4 bases and the J segment 1 base; nucleotides outside the gene matches: 4. This CDR3 comprises 14 residues. In germline, CDR1 is SNHLY, CDR2 FYNNEI. The CDR3 nucleotides are TGTGCCAGCAGTGCCGCGACAGGGTCCTACGAGCAGTACTTC. It encodes CASSAATGSYEQYF. Full variable domain (missing parts from reference TRBV2 and TRBJ2-7): EPEVTQTPSHQVTQMGQEVILRCVPISNHLYFYWYRQILGQKVEFLVSFYNNEISEKSEIFDDQFSVERPDGSNFTLKIRSTKLEDSAMYFCASSAATGSYEQYFGPGTRLTVT.

The V gene is TRBV6-1, the J gene TRBJ2-3, with D perhaps matching TRBD2 (6 bases). The CDR3 sequence is 16 residues long. V was shortened by 4 bases and J by 2 bases, with 16 bases between the two germline ends. Germline V CDR1 and CDR2: MNHNS, SASEGT. The CDR3 DNA reads TGTGCCAGCAGTGGATTTGCGGGGAGACTCACAGATACGCAGTATTTT. Residues: CASSGFAGRLTDTQYF.

The V and J genes are TRBV7-9 and TRBJ2-7, with a possible D match to TRBD2 (6 bases). CDR1 and CDR2 (germline): SEHNR, FQNEAQ (reference sequence). The V gene lost 4 bases and the J gene lost 4 bases, with 11 bases spanning the gap. The CDR3 extends over 13 amino acids. In nucleotides, the CDR3 is TGTGCCAGCAGCTACCTTGCGGGGTACGAGCAGTACTTC. It is translated as CASSYLAGYEQYF.

The count of this clone is one. CDR3: CASSLSRYGGYTF. The CDR3 nucleotides read TGTGCCAGCAGCTTATCGCGATACGGAGGTTACACCTTC. The chain has TRBV7-6 and TRBJ1-2; D unresolved. CDR3 length: 13 amino acids. Germline assignment: CDR1 SGHVS and CDR2 FNYEAQ. V gave up 2 bases and J gave up 11 bases, with 15 bases separating them.

This clone was observed once. The chain joins TRBV3-1 (or the pseudogene TRBV3-2) to TRBJ2-2; perhaps TRBD2 as D (6 bases). The CDR3 covers 18 residues. Germline V gene data show CDR1 as LGHDT and CDR2 as YNNKEL (reference sequence). The V end was cut by 0 bases, the J end by 5 bases, with 19 bases between. In nucleotides, the CDR3 is TGTGCCAGCAGCCAAGATGGAGTCGGGGGACCCTGGACCGGGGAGCTGTTTTTT. It specifies CASSQDGVGGPWTGELFF.

The CDR3: CASSPPGRGRVLAFF. The DNA for the CDR3 is TGTGCCAGCTCACCACCGGGCAGGGGAAGGGTATTAGCTTTCTTT. The V call is TRBV18, the J call TRBJ1-1; D perhaps matches TRBD1 (6 bases). Germline V gene lookup returns CDR1 KGHSH and CDR2 LQKENI. V was shortened by 0 bases and J by 10 bases, with 18 bases between the two germline ends. The CDR3 consists of 15 residues. The whole variable domain, filled in from reference TRBV18 and TRBJ1-1, reads NAGVMQNPRHLVRRRGQEARLRCSPMKGHSHVYWYRQLPEEGLKFMVYLQKENIIDESGMPKERFSAEFPKEGPSILRIQQVVRGDSAAYFCASSPPGRGRVLAFFGQGTRLTVV.

The V and J genes are TRBV6-5 and TRBJ2-7; 12 nucleotides agree with TRBD2. The germline gives CDR1 MNHEY, CDR2 SVGAGI. V lost 4 bases to trimming and J lost 1 base; unmatched junction nucleotides: 2. The CDR3 runs 15 residues. This CDR3 reads CASSWTSGASYEQYF. The CDR3, as DNA: TGTGCCAGCAGTTGGACTAGCGGGGCGTCCTACGAGCAGTACTTC.